One and the same sample provided the 17 T cell receptor beta chains below, sequenced in a study of siplizumab effects on memory and regulatory T cells. The protocol was immunoSEQ multiplex PCR, while the TCRdb copy is restricted to in-frame clones and leaves out a portion. The table shows approximately 120,000 clones, with roughly 93% occurring only once. The sample taken for sequencing was non-Treg CD4+ T cells sorted from blood. The receptors shown here come from a human donor in good health.

The CDR3 nucleotides are TGTGCCAGCACGACAGGGGGCGAGAACACTGAAGCTTTCTTT. This sequence encodes CASTTGGENTEAFF. The chain links TRBV6-5 to TRBJ1-1; 10 positions match TRBD1. Germline-derived CDR1 and CDR2 are MNHEY and SVGAGI. This CDR3 region has 14 residues. J lost 1 base, V lost 7 bases, and 3 bases had no gene match.

V usage is TRBV6-5 and J usage is TRBJ1-2, with 9 bases that match TRBD1. V gave up 6 bases and J gave up 4 bases; unmatched junction bases: 6. Germline assignment: CDR1 MNHEY and CDR2 SVGAGI. This CDR3 is built from 14 residues. The CDR3 reads CASRSSGQGYGYTF. CDR3 DNA: TGTGCCAGCAGGTCCTCGGGACAGGGCTATGGCTACACCTTC.

The chain has TRBV9 and TRBJ2-6; D is uncertain. This CDR3 has 14 residues. Looked up from germline, CDR1 is SGDLS and CDR2 is YYNGEE. V was shortened by 4 bases and J by 4 bases, with 9 bases between the two germline ends. The CDR3 reads CASSPVSGANVLTF. The CDR3 DNA is TGTGCCAGCAGCCCCGTATCAGGGGCCAACGTCCTGACTTTC.

This chain connects TRBV7-2 to TRBJ2-7; 9 bases match TRBD2. J gave up 4 bases and V 5 bases, and 9 bases lay outside the gene matches. Germline V CDR1 and CDR2: SGHTA, FQGNSA. CDR3 length equals 15 residues. The CDR3 reads CASSTSGGNQYEQYF. The CDR3 DNA is TGTGCCAGCAGCACCAGCGGGGGGAATCAATACGAGCAGTACTTC.

The rearrangement links TRBV11-3 to TRBJ2-3; 8 positions agree with TRBD2. Per the germline V gene, CDR1 is SGHNT and CDR2 is YENEEA. The CDR3 length is 15 residues. V trimming: 4 bases; J trimming: 0 bases; junction bases outside the gene matches: 3. The CDR3 nucleotides read TGTGCCAGCAGCTCAGGACTAGCAAGCACAGATACGCAGTATTTT. It translates to CASSSGLASTDTQYF. The full variable domain, its missing parts supplied by reference TRBV11-3 and TRBJ2-3, is EAGVVQSPRYKIIEKKQPVAFWCNPISGHNTLYWYLQNLGQGPELLIRYENEEAVDDSQLPKDRFSAERLKGVDSTLKIQPAELGDSAVYLCASSSGLASTDTQYFGPGTRLTVL.

The chain recombines TRBV30 with TRBJ1-1; maybe TRBD1 (5 bases). Deletions cut 5 bases from V and 0 bases from J, with 7 bases between. Germline values: CDR1 GTSNPN, CDR2 SVGIG (reference sequence). The CDR3 sequence is 12 residues long. CDR3 coding DNA: TGTGCCTGGCAGGGACTGAACACTGAAGCTTTCTTT. It specifies CAWQGLNTEAFF.

The rearrangement uses TRBV6-1 and TRBJ1-5, with D possibly being TRBD1 (6 bases). From germline, CDR1 is MNHNS and CDR2 SASEGT. Trimming removed 6 bases at V and 11 bases at J, with 14 bases between. The CDR3 is 12 residues long. This chain's CDR3 is CASSHRELAQHF. CDR3 DNA: TGTGCCAGCAGCCACAGGGAACTGGCCCAGCATTTT.

The gene calls are TRBV9 and TRBJ2-3; 8 bases fit TRBD2. The CDR3 has 17 amino acids. Trimming removed 3 bases from V and 5 bases from J; junction bases left unmatched: 14. Germline values: CDR1 SGDLS, CDR2 YYNGEE. The DNA of the CDR3 is TGTGCCAGCAGCGGAGCCTCCGTTCGCGGGGGGCAAGATACGCAGTATTTT. Protein product: CASSGASVRGGQDTQYF.

About this clone itself: The sample holds other DNA sequences that translate to the same CDR3. The CDR3: CASSLVGMNTEAFF. Written as DNA, the CDR3 is TGTGCCAGCAGCTTGGTAGGTATGAACACTGAAGCTTTCTTT. The chain links TRBV5-6 to TRBJ1-1; D is undetermined. Germline CDR1 and CDR2: SGHDT and YYEEEE. The CDR3 is 14 residues long. V dropped 0 bases and J dropped 0 bases, with 6 bases sitting between them.

The chain uses TRBV21-1 and TRBJ2-3; no check of the table's D call, TRBD1, against the DNA was made. TRBV21-1 is labeled a pseudogene. The length of the CDR3 is 14 residues. The CDR3 loop is CASSTRDSGDTQYF. DNA for the CDR3: TGTGCCAGCAGCACAAGGGACAGCGGAGATACGCAGTATTTT.

The gene calls are TRBV6-5 and TRBJ2-7, with 9 positions matching TRBD1. The CDR3 loop spans 14 amino acids. V was clipped by 2 bases and J by 4 bases; unmatched bases: 3. CDR1 and CDR2 from the germline V gene are MNHEY and SVGAGI. CDR3 sequence reads: CASSYRDREYEQYF. The CDR3 DNA is TGTGCCAGCAGTTACCGGGACAGGGAATACGAGCAGTACTTC.

Turning to this clone: Different DNA sequences within this sample yield the same CDR3. The gene calls are TRBV28 and TRBJ1-2; D perhaps matches TRBD1 (5 bases). The CDR3 has 12 amino acids. Per germline, CDR1 MDHEN and CDR2 SYDVKM. Trimming removed 2 bases at V and 5 bases at J, with 6 bases between. CDR3 in DNA: TGTGCCAGCAGTTTAGGGGGATATGGCTACACCTTC. Translation gives CASSLGGYGYTF.

The gene calls are TRBV7-2 and TRBJ1-4, with a possible D match to TRBD1 (5 bases). Per germline, CDR1 SGHTA and CDR2 FQGNSA. V was trimmed by 3 bases and J by 7 bases, leaving 18 bases between them. The CDR3 has 16 residues. The DNA of the CDR3 is TGTGCCAGCAGCTTGGGACCCTTCGTCGGGGTTGAAAAACTGTTTTTT. Translating gives CASSLGPFVGVEKLFF. Looking up the rest from reference TRBV7-2 and TRBJ1-4 gives the full variable domain: GAGVSQSPSNKVTEKGKDVELRCDPISGHTALYWYRQSLGQGLEFLIYFQGNSAPDKSGLPSDRFSAERTGGSVSTLTIQRTQQEDSAVYLCASSLGPFVGVEKLFFGSGTQLSVL.

J is TRBJ2-2 and V is TRBV5-6; 9 bases agree with TRBD1. Germline CDR1 is SGHDT and CDR2 is YYEEEE. Trimming cost V 4 bases and J 1 base; bases outside gene matches: 5. CDR3 size: 16 residues. The CDR3: CASSRTGGRNTGELFF. DNA for the CDR3: TGTGCCAGCAGCAGAACAGGGGGCCGGAACACCGGGGAGCTGTTTTTT.

The chain has TRBV5-1 and TRBJ1-2; D is ambiguous. The germline CDR1 and CDR2 sequences are SGHRS and YFSETQ. V dropped 0 bases and J dropped 7 bases, with 10 bases sitting between them. The CDR3 runs to 13 residues. The DNA for the CDR3 is TGCGCCAGCAGCTTGGCGGGGAGGAGTGGCTACACCTTC. Residues: CASSLAGRSGYTF.

The J gene is TRBJ1-5, the V gene TRBV28; D is perhaps TRBD1 (5 bases). Per the germline V gene, CDR1 is MDHEN and CDR2 is SYDVKM. The ends were cut back, 4 bases at V and 6 bases at J, with 13 bases in the middle. The CDR3 contains 14 residues. The CDR3 sequence is CASSSGRAAQPQHF. The DNA of the CDR3 is TGTGCCAGCAGTTCCGGCAGGGCGGCTCAGCCCCAGCATTTT.

This chain links TRBV5-6 with TRBJ2-1, with 14 bases lining up with TRBD2. The CDR3 runs to 16 residues. J gave up 8 bases and V 4 bases, and 8 bases lay outside the gene matches. From germline, CDR1 is SGHDT and CDR2 YYEEEE. In nucleotides, the CDR3 is TGTGCCAGCAGCGTGGGGACTAGCGGGGGATGGCATGAGCAGTTCTTC. Residues: CASSVGTSGGWHEQFF.